Sequencing of this T cell receptor beta chain was carried out in a study of Tregs in tolerant kidney transplant recipients. Of note for this clone: Its antigen remains unidentified.

TCRdb's table, derived via immunoSEQ multiplex PCR, lists solely in-frame clones and lacks some. The sample includes 35,000 to 50,000 clones, 95% to 96% seen only once; the top ten take 0.37%. The CDR3 consists of 17 residues. Deletions cut 0 bases from V and 5 bases from J, with 20 bases between. Per the germline V gene, CDR1 is SGHDT and CDR2 is YYEEEE. This receptor was taken from a human donor in good health. This chain joins TRBV5-6 and TRBJ1-2, with unresolved D. Sequenced input: Tregs from blood cultured with allogeneic cells. The chain's CDR3 is CASSLAPDGRRSYGYTF. The CDR3 nucleotides are TGTGCCAGCAGCTTGGCCCCGGACGGAAGGAGATCTTATGGCTACACCTTC.